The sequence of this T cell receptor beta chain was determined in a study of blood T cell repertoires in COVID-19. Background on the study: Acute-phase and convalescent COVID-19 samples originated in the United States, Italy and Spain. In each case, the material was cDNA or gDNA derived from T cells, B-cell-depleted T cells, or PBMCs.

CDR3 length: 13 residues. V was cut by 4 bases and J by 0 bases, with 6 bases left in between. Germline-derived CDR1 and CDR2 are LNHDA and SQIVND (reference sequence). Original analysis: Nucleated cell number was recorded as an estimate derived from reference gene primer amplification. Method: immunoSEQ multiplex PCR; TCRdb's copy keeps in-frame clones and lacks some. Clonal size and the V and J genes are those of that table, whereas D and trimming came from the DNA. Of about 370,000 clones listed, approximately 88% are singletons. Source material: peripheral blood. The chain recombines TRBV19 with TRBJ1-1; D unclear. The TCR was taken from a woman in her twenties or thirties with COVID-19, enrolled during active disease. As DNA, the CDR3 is TGTGCCAGTAGTAAAGACTTGAACACTGAAGCTTTCTTT. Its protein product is CASSKDLNTEAFF.